These 3 T cell receptor beta chains share one sample of origin, sequenced in a study of blood T cell repertoires in COVID-19. The protocol was immunoSEQ multiplex PCR, while the TCRdb copy is restricted to in-frame clones and leaves out a portion. The repertoire consists of 55,000 to 75,000 clones, with about 89% occurring once and the leading ten covering 8% to 9.5%. Input material: peripheral blood. These receptors all come from a man in his fifties or sixties with active COVID-19.

The chain employs TRBV7-2 and TRBJ1-4; 9 nucleotides agree with TRBD1. This CDR3 has 16 amino acids. With 1 base clipped from V and 3 bases from J, the junction kept 3 bases outside the gene matches. Germline loops: CDR1 SGHTA, CDR2 FQGNSA. CDR3 residues: CASSLGGQGANEKLFF. CDR3 nucleotide sequence: TGTGCCAGCAGCTTAGGGGGACAGGGTGCTAATGAAAAACTGTTTTTT.

This clone was found a few times. The chain couples TRBV19 to TRBJ1-6; 7 positions agree with TRBD1. V lost 10 bases to trimming and J lost 7 bases; unmatched junction nucleotides: 13. The germline V gene has CDR1 LNHDA and CDR2 SQIVND (reference sequence). CDR3 length: 15 residues. As DNA, the CDR3 is TGTGCCACCGTGGCGACCGGGACAGCAAATTCACCCCTCCACTTT. It yields the protein CATVATGTANSPLHF.

The V call is TRBV20-1, the J call TRBJ2-1; D gene unclear. CDR3 length: 10 residues. Trimming shortened V by 3 bases and J by 12 bases, and 9 bases separated the two germline ends. Germline-derived CDR1 and CDR2 are DFQATT and SNEGSKA (reference sequence). CDR3 sequence: CSASLRVQFF. CDR3 bases: TGCAGTGCTAGTCTCCGAGTGCAGTTCTTC.